This is a list of T cell receptor beta chains from one sample in a study of shared clonotypes between healthy human individuals. Using immunoSEQ multiplex PCR, the repertoire was profiled, and TCRdb retains in-frame clones only, with some absent. The data show about half a million clones, 70% to 85% seen once. The sequencing input was PBMCs. The receptors derive from a woman aged 40 to 50 in good health. Some clones in this sample may be carry-over from other donors' samples. Both conserved end residues are part of each CDR3. The D gene is left open where the match is weak. Size tells how often a clone was seen (once, few, many) or the class of an expanded clone, and some rows leave it out.

j_call: TRBJ1-1
clone_size: .
d_call: .
v_call: TRBV28
cdr3_nt: TGTGCCAGCAGTAGACAATGGGGGGGGTATTACGCTTTCTTT
cdr3_aa: CASSRQWGGYYAFF

j_call: TRBJ2-1
clone_size: .
d_call: TRBD2
v_call: TRBV5-6
cdr3_nt: TGTGCCAGCAGCTTGGTTACTAGCGGGGGCAATGAGCAGTTCTTC
cdr3_aa: CASSLVTSGGNEQFF

j_call: TRBJ2-1
clone_size: .
d_call: TRBD2
v_call: TRBV7-2
cdr3_nt: TGTGCCAGTCTTCGGGCTAGCGGCTACAATGAGCAGTTCTTC
cdr3_aa: CASLRASGYNEQFF

j_call: TRBJ1-5
clone_size: once
d_call: .
v_call: TRBV5-6
cdr3_nt: TGTGCCAGCAGCTTGGCGGTTGGCAATCAGCCCCAGCATTTT
cdr3_aa: CASSLAVGNQPQHF

j_call: TRBJ2-5
clone_size: .
d_call: .
v_call: TRBV28
cdr3_nt: TGTGCCAGCAGGGGGTTCGAGACCCAGTACTTC
cdr3_aa: CASRGFETQYF

j_call: TRBJ2-7
clone_size: many
d_call: TRBD2
v_call: TRBV7-9
cdr3_nt: TGTGCCAGCAGGCTTGGGACTAGCCAGCCCGAGCAGTACTTC
cdr3_aa: CASRLGTSQPEQYF

j_call: TRBJ1-5
clone_size: .
d_call: TRBD1
v_call: TRBV2
cdr3_nt: TGTGCCAGCAGTGGGACAGGGGTGAGCAATCAGCCCCAGCATTTT
cdr3_aa: CASSGTGVSNQPQHF

j_call: TRBJ2-3
clone_size: .
d_call: TRBD2
v_call: TRBV10-3
cdr3_nt: TGTGCCATCAGTGAGTCGGGAGGGGATACGCAGTATTTT
cdr3_aa: CAISESGGDTQYF

j_call: TRBJ1-5
clone_size: .
d_call: TRBD1
v_call: TRBV10-2
cdr3_nt: TGCGCCAGCAGGCCTATCTTTTCGGTATCGGGACAGGACAATCAGCCCCAGCATTTT
cdr3_aa: CASRPIFSVSGQDNQPQHF

j_call: TRBJ1-1
clone_size: .
d_call: .
v_call: TRBV7-2
cdr3_nt: TGTGCCAGCAGCCGTAACACTGAAGCTTTCTTT
cdr3_aa: CASSRNTEAFF

j_call: TRBJ1-3
clone_size: .
d_call: .
v_call: TRBV21-1
cdr3_nt: TGTGCCAGCAGCAAACAGAGCCCGGGACAGGGTAATACCTCTGGAAACACCATATATTTT
cdr3_aa: CASSKQSPGQGNTSGNTIYF

j_call: TRBJ2-7
clone_size: .
d_call: .
v_call: TRBV18
cdr3_nt: TGTGCCAGCTCACTTGACAGGTCCTCCTACGAGCAGTACTTC
cdr3_aa: CASSLDRSSYEQYF

j_call: TRBJ2-1
clone_size: .
d_call: TRBD1
v_call: TRBV19
cdr3_nt: TGTGCCAGTAGTACCACAGGGGGCAATGAGCAGTTCTTC
cdr3_aa: CASSTTGGNEQFF

j_call: TRBJ2-7
clone_size: few
d_call: .
v_call: TRBV13
cdr3_nt: TGTGCCAGCAGCTCCGAACGGGGGCGGGGCGACCCCTACGAGCAGTACTTC
cdr3_aa: CASSSERGRGDPYEQYF

j_call: TRBJ2-7
clone_size: .
d_call: TRBD1
v_call: TRBV5-6
cdr3_nt: TGTGCCAGCAGCTTGGGGACAGGCTTCTCCTACGAGCAGTACTTC
cdr3_aa: CASSLGTGFSYEQYF

j_call: TRBJ2-1
clone_size: .
d_call: TRBD2
v_call: TRBV10-3
cdr3_nt: TGTGCCATCAGTGTATCCGGGACTAGCGGGAGCTCCTACAATGAGCAGTTCTTC
cdr3_aa: CAISVSGTSGSSYNEQFF

j_call: TRBJ1-1
clone_size: .
d_call: TRBD1
v_call: TRBV29-1
cdr3_nt: TGCAGCGCCCTGGGGGGTGGACAGGGCTCGGAGACTGAAGCTTTCTTT
cdr3_aa: CSALGGGQGSETEAFF

j_call: TRBJ1-5
clone_size: .
d_call: TRBD1
v_call: TRBV30
cdr3_nt: TGTGCCTGGAGCAGGACAGGGGATAATCAGCCCCAGCATTTT
cdr3_aa: CAWSRTGDNQPQHF

j_call: TRBJ2-5
clone_size: once
d_call: .
v_call: TRBV25-1
cdr3_nt: TGTGCCAGCAGTGAATTTGGCGGGACCTCACAAGAGACCCAGTACTTC
cdr3_aa: CASSEFGGTSQETQYF

j_call: TRBJ2-1
clone_size: .
d_call: TRBD2
v_call: TRBV27
cdr3_nt: TGTGCCAGCAGTTCCTGGACTAGTGGAGATCTCTACAATGAGCAGTTCTTC
cdr3_aa: CASSSWTSGDLYNEQFF

j_call: TRBJ2-2
clone_size: .
d_call: .
v_call: TRBV28
cdr3_nt: TGTGCCAGCAGTTGGCGGGCCGGGGAGCTGTTTTTT
cdr3_aa: CASSWRAGELFF

j_call: TRBJ1-2
clone_size: few
d_call: TRBD1
v_call: TRBV18
cdr3_nt: TGTGCCAGCTCATCAGGGGGCGAGGTTGGCTACACCTTC
cdr3_aa: CASSSGGEVGYTF

j_call: TRBJ2-6
clone_size: .
d_call: .
v_call: TRBV18
cdr3_nt: TGTGCCAGCTCACCCATAGAGAACTCTGGGGCCAACGTCCTGACTTTC
cdr3_aa: CASSPIENSGANVLTF

j_call: TRBJ2-1
clone_size: .
d_call: TRBD2
v_call: TRBV9
cdr3_nt: TGTGCCAGCAGCCGGACTAGCGGAGCCTACAATGAGCAGTTCTTC
cdr3_aa: CASSRTSGAYNEQFF

j_call: TRBJ1-4
clone_size: .
d_call: .
v_call: TRBV16
cdr3_nt: TGTGCCAGCAGCCCCCTCGGCGGAAATGAAAAACTGTTTTTT
cdr3_aa: CASSPLGGNEKLFF

j_call: TRBJ2-2
clone_size: few
d_call: TRBD1
v_call: TRBV6-5
cdr3_nt: TGTGCCAGCAGTTACGGGACAGTGAACACCGGGGAGCTGTTTTTT
cdr3_aa: CASSYGTVNTGELFF

j_call: TRBJ1-5
clone_size: .
d_call: .
v_call: TRBV6-1
cdr3_nt: TGTGCCGGGGGACGGAGGAATCAGCCCCAGCATTTT
cdr3_aa: CAGGRRNQPQHF

j_call: TRBJ2-5
clone_size: few
d_call: .
v_call: TRBV29-1
cdr3_nt: TGCAGCGTTGAAGATAGGTGGGCAGGTGGAGGGACCCAGTACTTC
cdr3_aa: CSVEDRWAGGGTQYF

j_call: TRBJ1-1
clone_size: .
d_call: .
v_call: TRBV10-3
cdr3_nt: TGTGCCATCAGTGTGGGGGACATGTCGGGCACTGAAGCTTTCTTT
cdr3_aa: CAISVGDMSGTEAFF

j_call: TRBJ2-7
clone_size: .
d_call: TRBD2
v_call: TRBV7-2
cdr3_nt: TGTGCCAGCAGCTTAAGAGACCTAGCGGGGGAATCCTACGAGCAGTACTTC
cdr3_aa: CASSLRDLAGESYEQYF